This T cell receptor beta chain appears in the sequencing data of a study of T cell responses to AZD1222 COVID-19 vaccine listed by TCRdb under 2021. Turning to the overall study: A total of about 230 trial participants underwent TCR sequencing, of whom some 210 received two doses of AZD1222 and some 26 received two doses of the MenACWY control vaccine. Trial participants were enrolled into age subgroups of 18-55, 56-69 and 70-plus years, which contained about 150, 27 and 61 TCR-sequenced participants, respectively.

The CDR3 regions of human TCRbeta chains were analyzed by immunosequencing. Regarding the original processing steps: Repertoire TCRs were matched against a reference library of SARS-CoV-2-specific TCRs generated with the MIRA antigen-specificity platform. Breadth meant the fraction of unique TCRs that were SARS-CoV-2-associated, whereas depth meant the fraction of total T cells that were SARS-CoV-2-associated. Using the MIRA data, each spike-specific TCR was mapped to the spike region that the TCR reacts to and placed in a CD4 or CD8 class. Log10-transformed breadth and depth values were compared by one-way ANOVA with Sidak's multiple comparisons tests. The table was pulled from immuneACCESS by TCRdb, which kept in-frame rearrangements only. Such tables lose some clones; where checked, under half of the loss comes from unresolved V genes, and the rest has no known cause. The V and J calls and clone size are taken from that table; D and trimming were inferred from the DNA. The table for this sample lists roughly 270,000 clones; around 93% of them were counted only once. Around 0.6% of the sample comes from the top ten.

In the germline V gene (reference sequence), CDR1 corresponds to SGHKS and CDR2 to YYEKEE. The CDR3 starts with the cysteine, ends with the phenylalanine, and has 17 residues. Only the CDR3 DNA is retained, 51 bases long and in frame from the first base. V was cut back by 3 bases and J by 8 bases, leaving a gap of 23 bases between them. The time point label, as the study defines it: about 28 days (+/-7) after the second vaccine dose. AZD1222 recipients given second doses at about 4 weeks or at about 12 weeks were pooled, since spike-specific TCR depth and breadth were not found to differ between the two schedules. The vaccinee samples were drawn from two UK trials, COV001 and COV002, one of which was a single-blind randomized controlled phase 2/3 trial testing AZD1222 (ChAdOx1 nCoV-19) in healthy adults. For TCRbeta chain sequencing, PBMC samples from trial participants were taken at day 0 and at day 28 after the second dose.

On the study overall, not on this receptor specifically: Participants were mostly white British, with more females than males. The authors suggested clonal diversity may have been underestimated. Epitopes outside the regions mutated in the B.1.351 and B.1.1.7 variants were reportedly recognized by nearly half of the unique spike-specific TCRs. Conclusions about previously exposed vaccinees are limited because only six or seven AZD1222 recipients were SARS-CoV-2 seropositive at baseline. The 56-69-year group was small, and its depth increase did not reach significance, likely because of low power. No day 14 peak-response samples were available, so repertoires were characterized only after the peak T cell response. Spike-specific TCR breadth and depth rose significantly after two AZD1222 doses compared with day 0 and with MenACWY recipients. CD4 TCRs associated with the vaccine covered the entire spike protein, and the dominant responses were in regions 160-218 and 743-854.

Concerning this clone itself: The antigen it binds to is not known. No base qualities exist here, and no much larger clone lies one base off it.

The sequence was collected from an adult who received the AZD1222 COVID-19 vaccine. In this chain, TRBV5-5 is recombined with TRBJ1-4; a tentative D call is TRBD1 (5 bases match). The specimen comprised peripheral blood, sampled 28 days after the second AZD1222 dose. At the DNA level, the sequence is TGTGCCAGCAGCTGGGCACGGGGCCGGGACCAGGCGGAAAAACTGTTTTTT. It is translated as CASSWARGRDQAEKLFF.